The clone carrying this T cell receptor (beta chain) occurred many times. Its antigen is undetermined. TCR beta VDJ and CDR3 profiling used genomic DNA as template. In TCRdb, the reads were re-called with MiXCR into one record per CDR3 protein. The sample carries about 64,000 distinct CDR3 sequences, 45% to 70% recorded once. With 7 bases removed from V and 2 bases from J, the gap between germline ends came to 12 bases. CDR3 length: 14 amino acids. This sample is part of a study of CD8+CD57+ T cells in acquired aplastic anemia. On the study more broadly: Reads per healthy sample averaged roughly 9.9 million (CD4+) and about 12 million (CD8+).

Findings and caveats of the study: No significant patient-versus-control difference appeared in CD8+ Simpson's diversity. Patients and controls had in common 25 to 30 CD8+ CDR3 sequences.

The sequencing input was sorted CD4+, CD8+, or CD8+CD57+ T cells (not recorded which) from PBMCs. The chain is built from TRBV12-3 or TRBV12-4 and TRBJ2-1; D is uncertain. The clonotype originates from a human donor in good health, serving as a control. The DNA of the CDR3 is TGTGCCAGCAACATCCTGGACGCCTACAATGAGCAGTTCTTC. Translating it yields CASNILDAYNEQFF.